This T cell receptor beta chain was obtained from a study of shared clonotypes between healthy human individuals. Findings and caveats of the study: Non-shared clonotypes showed lower generation probabilities than clonotypes common to all four donors.

The naive CD8 fraction comprised CD45RO-negative cells positively selected for CCR7 and excluded terminally differentiated effector memory CD45RA+ cells. As regards this clone: Its cognate antigen is unknown.

Libraries were prepared by immunoSEQ multiplex PCR; TCRdb keeps only in-frame clonotypes and omits some of them. The data contain millions of clones, approximately 95% of them singletons. CDR3 length equals 14 residues. V trimming: 4 bases; J trimming: 6 bases; junction bases outside the gene matches: 9. Per the germline V gene, CDR1 is SGDLS and CDR2 is YYNGEE. Sequenced input: naive CD8+ T cells sorted from blood. The J gene is TRBJ2-7, the V gene TRBV9, with 8 bases fitting TRBD1. This clonotype was sampled from a man aged 18 to 29 in good health. CDR3 loop: CASSPWTGFGEQYF. DNA of the CDR3: TGTGCCAGCAGCCCCTGGACAGGGTTTGGCGAGCAGTACTTC.